The rows below give T cell receptor beta chains drawn from one sample of a study of shared clonotypes between healthy human individuals. Generated by immunoSEQ multiplex PCR, the TCRdb table keeps only in-frame clones and is missing some. Of more than 2 million clones listed, under 97% were seen once; the top ten hold more than 0.1%. The sample comprised naive CD4+ T cells sorted from blood. All receptors derive from a man between 18 and 35 years old in good health. The CDR3 runs from the conserved cysteine through the conserved F or W. A D gene is named only where the DNA matches it firmly. Expanded clones are given a class, and other clones once, few, many or no size at all.

cdr3_aa cdr3_nt clone_size cdr3_length j_call d_call v_call
CASSEGLAGLYEQYF TGTGCCAGCAGTGAAGGGTTAGCGGGGTTATACGAGCAGTACTTC - 15 TRBJ2-7 TRBD2 TRBV6-1
CASSLVLGQGRREQYF TGTGCCAGCAGTTTGGTATTGGGACAGGGGAGGAGGGAGCAGTACTTC - 16 TRBJ2-7 TRBD1 TRBV28
CSAVTGETQYF TGCAGTGCTGTGACAGGGGAGACCCAGTACTTC - 11 TRBJ2-5 TRBD1 TRBV20-1
CASNPVVGLVYEQYF TGTGCCAGCAACCCCGTCGTGGGACTAGTCTACGAGCAGTACTTC - 15 TRBJ2-7 TRBD2 TRBV6-1
CASSPKTSGDYNEQFF TGTGCCAGCAGCCCGAAGACTAGCGGAGACTACAATGAGCAGTTCTTC once 16 TRBJ2-1 TRBD2 TRBV9
CASSNGQYNEQFF TGTGCCAGCAGCAACGGACAGTACAATGAGCAGTTCTTC - 13 TRBJ2-1 - TRBV7-2
CASSLGDSLEAFF TGTGCCAGCAGCTTGGGGGACAGCCTTGAAGCTTTCTTT - 13 TRBJ1-1 TRBD1 TRBV5-5
CASSSTQANYGYTF TGTGCCAGCAGCTCGACTCAAGCTAACTATGGCTACACCTTC - 14 TRBJ1-2 - TRBV7-9
CASSRRTGDTDTQYF TGCGCCAGCAGTCGAAGGACAGGGGACACAGATACGCAGTATTTT - 15 TRBJ2-3 TRBD1 TRBV23-1
CASSLSALSAQETQYF TGCGCCAGCAGCCTTAGTGCATTGTCCGCTCAAGAGACCCAGTACTTC - 16 TRBJ2-5 - TRBV5-1
CASSLEAFYEQYF TGCGCCAGCAGCTTGGAGGCATTCTACGAGCAGTACTTC - 13 TRBJ2-7 - TRBV5-1
CASSDPGYNSPLHF TGTGCCAGCAGTGACCCCGGTTATAATTCACCCCTCCACTTT - 14 TRBJ1-6 - TRBV25-1
CASSQAEGAAGELFF TGTGCCAGCAGCCAAGCCGAGGGCGCCGCCGGGGAGCTGTTTTTT - 15 TRBJ2-2 - TRBV4-2
CASSYSRGNSPLHF TGTGCCAGCAGTTACTCGAGAGGGAATTCACCCCTCCACTTT - 14 TRBJ1-6 - TRBV6-5
CASSFFSGGGGHGNTIYF TGTGCCAGCAGCTTCTTTTCCGGGGGAGGAGGCCATGGAAACACCATATATTTT - 18 TRBJ1-3 - TRBV9
CAWSVGGTTDTQYF TGTGCCTGGAGTGTAGGGGGAACCACAGATACGCAGTATTTT - 14 TRBJ2-3 - TRBV30
CASSVTLASPYGYTF TGTGCCAGCAGTGTCACGCTCGCTTCCCCCTATGGCTACACCTTC - 15 TRBJ1-2 - TRBV2
CASSVGGNTGELFF TGTGCCAGCAGCGTCGGGGGGAACACCGGGGAGCTGTTTTTT - 14 TRBJ2-2 - TRBV7-2
CASSSSGQQLSQYF TGTGCCAGCAGTTCCTCGGGACAGCAACTCTCGCAGTACTTC - 14 TRBJ2-7 TRBD1 TRBV28
CAWQHPTGGGGTQYF TGTGCCTGGCAGCACCCGACAGGGGGCGGAGGGACCCAGTACTTC - 15 TRBJ2-5 TRBD1 TRBV30